The clone carrying this T cell receptor (beta chain) was seen a handful of times. What it binds is not known. Trimming removed 0 bases at V and 1 base at J, with 4 bases between. The CDR3 contains 14 residues. CDR1 and CDR2 (germline): SGDLS, YYNGEE. Generated by immunoSEQ multiplex PCR, the TCRdb table keeps only in-frame clones and is missing some. Of around 15,000 clones listed, nearly 90% are singletons. This entry is derived from a study of T cells in localized non-small cell lung cancer. Study results and caveats: Uninvolved adjacent lung had more T cell clonality than any other tissue, topping tumor. One tumor region alone was sequenced, and heterogeneity therefore remains possible. Higher blood T cell density went with longer overall survival. In adjacent lung, a median roughly 57 of the top 100 tumor clones were found.

This clonotype originated in a woman between 35 and 75 years old with stage III lung adenocarcinoma. This chain joins TRBV9 and TRBJ2-2; D unclear. This specimen consisted of peripheral blood mononuclear cells, obtained before any cancer treatment. The CDR3 protein is CASSVVGNTGELFF. Written as DNA, the CDR3 is TGTGCCAGCAGCGTAGTTGGGAACACCGGGGAGCTGTTTTTT.